A single sample gave rise to the 19 T cell receptor beta chains below, sequenced in a study of T-cell reconstitution after alpha-beta-depleted transplantation in children. The TCRbeta library was prepared with unique molecular identifiers. Each CDR3 protein is one row after TCRdb ran MiXCR on the PCR reads. The sample carries roughly 500,000 distinct CDR3 sequences, around 12% recorded once. The sequenced sample was PBMCs from the stem cell graft donor, obtained from the stem cell graft. These receptors were obtained from a human donor who donated a stem cell graft to a child with combined immunodeficiency.

There are many counts of this clonotype. The rearrangement joins TRBV29-1 to TRBJ1-4; the D is unclear. Deletions cut 4 bases from V and 2 bases from J, with 5 bases between. Germline V gene sequence: CDR1 SQVTM, CDR2 ANQGSEA. The CDR3 spans 12 residues. The CDR3 DNA is TGCAGCGTTGGTCTCACTAATGAAAAACTGTTTTTT. Translation gives CSVGLTNEKLFF.

The rearrangement uses TRBV7-9 and TRBJ1-6, with D maybe TRBD1 (6 bases). Trimming cost V 0 bases and J 9 bases, with 12 bases left between them. This CDR3 region has 15 residues. Germline CDR1 SEHNR, CDR2 FQNEAQ (reference sequence). CDR3 amino acids: CASSLAAGDSSPLHF. As DNA, the CDR3 is TGTGCCAGCAGCTTAGCGGCAGGGGATAGTTCACCCCTCCACTTT.

The chain employs TRBV3-1 and TRBJ2-2; TRBD1 matches at 9 bases. Germline loops: CDR1 LGHDT, CDR2 YNNKEL (reference sequence). The CDR3 is made up of 16 amino acids. J gave up 7 bases and V 1 base, and 7 bases lay outside the gene matches. Here the CDR3 reads CASSQADRGRIGELFF. The CDR3 region has the DNA TGTGCCAGCAGCCAAGCGGACAGGGGTAGGATCGGGGAGCTGTTTTTT.

This clonotype was picked up a small number of times. At one boundary the junction diverges from the germline segment, which might be a read error. The chain has TRBV20-1 and TRBJ2-2; 9 bases are a match to TRBD2. Germline CDR1 reads DFQATT; CDR2 reads SNEGSKA (reference sequence). The CDR3 totals 15 residues. The CDR3 DNA sequence: TGCAGTGCGAGAGCGGGGGGTTCGGACACCGGGGAGCTGTTTTTT. The encoded protein is CSARAGGSDTGELFF.

This clonotype was observed many times. The chain carries TRBV20-1 and TRBJ2-3, with TRBD1 identical over 8 bases. The CDR3 is made up of 14 amino acids. Germline assignment: CDR1 DFQATT and CDR2 SNEGSKA (reference sequence). V lost 3 bases to trimming and J lost 2 bases; unmatched junction nucleotides: 4. The CDR3 sequence is CSASGQGHTDTQYF. DNA of the CDR3: TGCAGTGCTAGCGGACAGGGACACACAGATACGCAGTATTTT.

This clonotype was observed a few times. The chain combines TRBV6-1 with TRBJ2-2, with D possibly matching TRBD2 (6 bases). The length of the CDR3 is 15 residues. Between the trimmed V and J ends, which lost 6 bases and 8 bases, there was a span of 19 bases. Germline assignment: CDR1 MNHNS and CDR2 SASEGT. DNA of the CDR3: TGTGCCAGCAGGTTCCAAGGGACTGCGGCTGGGGAGCTGTTTTTT. Protein product: CASRFQGTAAGELFF.

This clonotype showed up many times. This rearrangement joins TRBV5-6 to TRBJ2-5; 8 bases agree with TRBD2. The CDR3 sequence is 14 residues long. V gave up 4 bases and J gave up 6 bases; unmatched junction bases: 8. CDR1 and CDR2 from the germline V gene are SGHDT and YYEEEE. CDR3 region: CASSDYGLAKTQYF. CDR3 nucleotides: TGTGCCAGCAGCGACTACGGACTAGCAAAGACCCAGTACTTC.

This clonotype was seen a few times. V gene TRBV5-1 combines with J gene TRBJ2-3; D is unclear. Germline V gives CDR1 SGHRS, CDR2 YFSETQ. V dropped 0 bases and J dropped 4 bases, with 9 bases sitting between them. This CDR3 has 14 residues. The chain's CDR3 is CASSLAGLPDTQYF. DNA of the CDR3: TGCGCCAGCAGCTTGGCCGGTTTACCAGATACGCAGTATTTT.

This chain connects TRBV3-1 to TRBJ1-4, with 8 bases fitting TRBD1. The CDR3 has 14 amino acids. Germline CDR1 is LGHDT and CDR2 is YNNKEL (reference sequence). V shed 4 bases and J 7 bases; nucleotides not matched to a gene: 5. CDR3 coding DNA: TGTGCCAGCAGCCGCGGGACAGGTGGTGAAAAACTGTTTTTT. It yields the protein CASSRGTGGEKLFF. The complete variable domain, with remaining parts taken from reference TRBV3-1 and TRBJ1-4, reads DTAVSQTPKYLVTQMGNDKSIKCEQNLGHDTMYWYKQDSKKFLKIMFSYNNKELIINETVPNRFSPKSPDKAHLNLHINSLELGDSAVYFCASSRGTGGEKLFFGSGTQLSVL.

The chain has TRBV2 and TRBJ2-7; no clear D gene. Trimming cost V 1 base and J 1 base, with 11 bases left between them. The CDR3 spans 15 residues. The germline V gene has CDR1 SNHLY and CDR2 FYNNEI. The CDR3 sequence: CASSEGSSESYEQYF. The CDR3 nucleotides read TGTGCCAGCAGTGAAGGGTCCAGCGAATCCTACGAGCAGTACTTC.

Only a few counts were recorded for this clonotype. The chain recombines TRBV20-1 with TRBJ2-2; D is uncertain. Deletions cut 5 bases from V and 5 bases from J, with 12 bases between. Per the germline V gene, CDR1 is DFQATT and CDR2 is SNEGSKA (reference sequence). The CDR3 consists of 13 residues. CDR3: CSAPRLRTGELFF. As DNA, the CDR3 is TGCAGTGCTCCCCGGTTGAGGACCGGGGAGCTGTTTTTT.

The chain has TRBV15 and TRBJ2-7; a weak D match, TRBD1 (6 bases). The V gene's germline CDR1 is LNHNV and CDR2 YYDKDF (reference sequence). V was clipped by 0 bases and J by 2 bases, with 8 bases between them. The CDR3 runs to 14 residues. The CDR3 DNA follows: TGTGCCACCAGCAGAGAAACAGGGCCCTACGAGCAGTACTTC. Protein product: CATSRETGPYEQYF.

This clonotype was counted at least ten times. This chain links TRBV12-3 or TRBV12-4 with TRBJ2-1; 7 nucleotides agree with TRBD2. V lost 1 base to trimming and J lost 10 bases; unmatched junction nucleotides: 4. This CDR3 region has 13 residues. The CDR3 reads CASSLGRESEQFF. Here the CDR3 DNA reads TGTGCCAGCAGTTTAGGGCGGGAGTCGGAGCAGTTCTTC.

This clonotype was counted ten times or more. The chain joins TRBV4-3 to TRBJ2-3; D is perhaps TRBD2 (6 bases). Trimming took 4 bases from V and 7 from J, leaving 12 bases between them. The CDR3 length is 13 residues. The V gene's germline CDR1 is LGHNA and CDR2 YSLEER. CDR3 sequence reads: CASSRVGLNTQYF. As DNA, the CDR3 is TGCGCCAGCAGCCGGGTGGGACTCAATACGCAGTATTTT.

The chain couples TRBV5-1 to TRBJ2-1; 12 bases are shared with TRBD2. V trimming: 0 bases; J trimming: 5 bases; junction bases outside the gene matches: 6. In germline, CDR1 is SGHRS, CDR2 YFSETQ. There are 17 residues in the CDR3. In nucleotides, the CDR3 is TGCGCCAGCAGCTTGGTCCTAGCGGGGGGGCTAAACAATGAGCAGTTCTTC. It is translated as CASSLVLAGGLNNEQFF.

CDR3 DNA: TGTGCCAGCAGCTTGGGGACAGGAAAGCAAGAGACCCAGTACTTC. This sequence encodes CASSLGTGKQETQYF. The gene calls are TRBV5-6 and TRBJ2-5, with TRBD1 identical over 7 bases. The ends lost 0 bases at V and 2 bases at J; junction bases unmatched: 4. Germline CDR1 reads SGHDT; CDR2 reads YYEEEE. The CDR3 runs to 15 residues. Filled out from reference TRBV5-6 and TRBJ2-5, the complete variable domain reads DAGVTQSPTHLIKTRGQQVTLRCSPKSGHDTVSWYQQALGQGPQFIFQYYEEEERQRGNFPDRFSGHQFPNYSSELNVNALLLGDSALYLCASSLGTGKQETQYFGPGTRLLVL.

A word on this clonotype: A much bigger clone sits one base away, suggesting this may be a read error. This sequence joins TRBV2 and TRBJ2-7, with TRBD2 matching over 10 bases. Germline V gene lookup returns CDR1 SNHLY and CDR2 FYNNEI. The CDR3 has 16 amino acids. Germline trimming cut 2 bases from V and 6 bases from J; bases unmatched to any gene: 10. This chain's CDR3 is CASSELASGSLREQYF. CDR3 sequence (DNA): TGTGCCAGCAGTGAATTGGCTAGCGGGAGTCTCCGCGAGCAGTACTTC.

This clonotype came up a few times. The chain combines TRBV6-1 with TRBJ2-3; 9 positions match TRBD2. Germline V gene data show CDR1 as MNHNS and CDR2 as SASEGT. The length of the CDR3 is 19 residues. The J segment lost 4 bases and the V segment lost 6 bases, leaving 20 bases of the junction unmatched. The CDR3 reads CASSPRVSGGPSPPDTQYF. The CDR3 DNA follows: TGTGCCAGCAGCCCACGGGTTAGCGGGGGCCCCTCTCCTCCAGATACGCAGTATTTT.

This clonotype was counted many times. The chain couples TRBV6-5 to TRBJ2-3, with 10 positions matching TRBD1. CDR3 size: 15 residues. After removal of 3 bases from V and 3 bases from J, the junction contained 3 bases not matched to a gene. The germline V gene has CDR1 MNHEY and CDR2 SVGAGI. DNA of the CDR3: TGTGCCAGCAGTTATGACAGGGGGCTGACAGATACGCAGTATTTT. Its protein product is CASSYDRGLTDTQYF.